The source of this T cell receptor (beta chain) is a study of a mutant IDH1 vaccine in newly diagnosed glioma. Study as a whole: First vaccine doses came 4-6 weeks after radiotherapy alone, or with temozolomide cycles. Study-level findings and limits: Top-clonotype changes in peripheral T cells seemed unrelated to pseudoprogression.

Measured with immunoSEQ multiplex PCR; TCRdb has only the in-frame clones, and not every one. The data show 45,000 to 60,000 clones, with roughly 73% seen just once and about 5.2% held by the top ten. V was cut by 7 bases and J by 1 base, with 13 bases left in between. Germline values: CDR1 SGHVS, CDR2 FNYEAQ. The length of the CDR3 is 15 residues. As for time point: week 5, during vaccination. Every single dose of the vaccine, 300 ug of mutant IDH1 20-mer peptide, came with topical imiquimod. As regards this clone: What it recognizes is unknown.

The chain couples TRBV7-6 to TRBJ2-2; TRBD1 or TRBD2 may be the D gene (5 bases each). The source of this sequence is a man between 45 and 60 years old with glioma. The sample was PBMCs, taken from a glioma patient whose treatment included an IDH1 peptide vaccine. The CDR3 is CASIPGTENTGELFF. The CDR3 DNA is TGTGCCAGCATCCCTGGGACGGAGAACACCGGGGAGCTGTTTTTT.